This record concerns one T cell receptor beta chain sequence. Its antigen is still unknown. The entry originates in a study of human T cells and chemical hapten exposure. As for the study in general: Predominantly women, the patients had alopecia areata, totalis or universalis.

Study-wide points: Those TCRs sitting above 1 in 1000 frequency stayed the same with DPC sensitization.

Under the authors' procedure: With a range of 23,224 to 690,600, the median per sample was about 87,000 TCRs. TCRdb fed the RACE reads into MiXCR, producing one record per CDR3 protein. In this record, the V and J calls reflect TCRdb's handling and not the investigators' own analysis. The sample has about 190,000 distinct CDR3 sequences, around a quarter seen once. CDR1 MDHEN and CDR2 SYDVKM come from the germline V gene. Trimming pared 2 bases from V and 6 bases from J, leaving 12 bases between. The CDR3 is made up of 14 amino acids. Time point indicated: patch test 3, about 24 weeks after DPC sensitization. The treatment was: therapeutic diphenylcyclopropenone sensitization with weekly scalp DPC.

This clonotype was sampled from a woman aged 40 to 49 with alopecia areata. Some clones in this sample may be carry-over from other donors' samples. J is TRBJ2-3 and V is TRBV28, with a possible D match to TRBD2 (7 bases). The sequences come from whole blood, collected in connection with sensitization to the hapten diphenylcyclopropenone (DPC). The CDR3 nucleotides are TGTGCCAGCAGTTTAGAGGGAGGGGGGGATACGCAGTATTTT. Translation gives CASSLEGGGDTQYF.